This T cell receptor beta chain was profiled in a study of blood T cells in healthy people across ages. This clonotype was seen only a few times. It was with a sample-barcoded 5' primer and a J-beta primer mix that a second PCR of roughly 7 to 12 cycles was run. TCRdb called the 5' RACE reads again in MiXCR, with one record for every CDR3 protein. The data show some 760,000 distinct CDR3 sequences, around a quarter seen once. The CDR3 consists of 14 residues. Germline V gene lookup returns CDR1 SQVTM and CDR2 ANQGSEA. Trimming shortened V by 4 bases and J by 6 bases, and 19 bases separated the two germline ends. In addition, the sample was reused for a study of T cells of mothers and their children.

The chain links TRBV29-1 to TRBJ2-7; D may correspond to TRBD1 or TRBD2 (6 bases each). The clonotype originates from a boy aged 10-17 years in good health. The sample consisted of blood. The CDR3 DNA sequence: TGCAGCGTTGTAGTGGGGGGCCGACTCTCCGAGCAGTACTTC. This codes for CSVVVGGRLSEQYF.